A single sample gave rise to the 2 T cell receptor beta chains below, sequenced in a study of shared clonotypes between healthy human individuals. The repertoire was sequenced with immunoSEQ multiplex PCR; TCRdb's copy has only in-frame clones and lacks some. The sample gives around 1.6 million clones, under 99% of which show up once; 0.4% to 0.55% is in the top ten. Sequencing input: naive CD4+ T cells sorted from blood. As to subset: CD45RA+ positively selected. The receptors shown here come from a man aged 25 to 40 in good health.

V and J are TRBV5-1 and TRBJ2-1; D is uncertain. Germline V gene lookup returns CDR1 SGHRS and CDR2 YFSETQ. The CDR3 sequence is 14 residues long. The germline V and J ends were trimmed by 6 bases and 2 bases, with 12 bases remaining between them. CDR3 coding DNA: TGCGCCAGCACCCGGCAAGGCGCCTACAATGAGCAGTTCTTC. Protein: CASTRQGAYNEQFF.

The CDR3 DNA reads as TGCGCCAGCAGCCCGGTTATGGCAGGCACCCGCTACGAGCAGTACTTC. Protein product: CASSPVMAGTRYEQYF. This chain uses TRBV5-1 with TRBJ2-7; D unresolved. Between the trimmed V and J ends, which lost 4 bases and 3 bases, there was a span of 20 bases. The germline gives CDR1 SGHRS, CDR2 YFSETQ. The CDR3 contains 16 residues.